These 18 T cell receptor beta chains came from one sample sequenced in a study of PD-1 blockade in mismatch repair-deficient tumors. Sequenced by immunoSEQ multiplex PCR; TCRdb stores in-frame clones only, minus some. The table shows about 110,000 clones, with roughly 80% occurring only once. Here the sequenced sample was peripheral blood, taken just over 59 weeks after starting pembrolizumab. These receptors all stem from an adult with mismatch repair-deficient cancer.

V is TRBV5-6 and J is TRBJ2-5, with no clear D. The CDR3 length is 13 residues. Trimming took 1 base from V and 2 from J, leaving 6 bases between them. CDR1 SGHDT and CDR2 YYEEEE come from the germline V gene. The CDR3 DNA follows: TGTGCCAGCAGCTTGCTAACTCAAGAGACCCAGTACTTC. Translating it yields CASSLLTQETQYF.

The rearrangement uses TRBV6-1 and TRBJ2-1; D unresolved. The V end was cut by 8 bases, the J end by 0 bases, with 14 bases between. The CDR3 sequence is 15 residues long. CDR1 is MNHNS and CDR2 is SASEGT in the germline V gene. CDR3: CASGDLFSSYNEQFF. CDR3 bases: TGTGCCAGCGGAGACTTGTTTAGCTCCTACAATGAGCAGTTCTTC.

This chain connects TRBV7-2 to TRBJ2-1; no definite D call. CDR3 length: 10 residues. CDR1 and CDR2 (germline): SGHTA, FQGNSA. The V and J ends lost 7 bases and 7 bases respectively, with 5 bases between them. The CDR3 region has the DNA TGTGCCAGCATGGGGAATGAGCAGTTCTTC. The encoded protein is CASMGNEQFF.

This clone showed up many times. The CDR3 bases are TGCGCCAGCAGCCAAGCGCCAGGGGAACAGCCCCAGCATTTT. Translating it yields CASSQAPGEQPQHF. V and J are TRBV4-3 and TRBJ1-5; weak D call: TRBD1 (6 bases). The germline V gene encodes CDR1 LGHNA and CDR2 YSLEER. The CDR3 loop spans 14 amino acids. Trimming took off 1 base at V and 7 bases at J, with 11 bases between the two ends.

Only one count was recorded for this clone. V usage is TRBV28 and J usage is TRBJ2-7, with a weak D call TRBD1 (6 bases). The CDR3 covers 13 residues. CDR1 is MDHEN and CDR2 is SYDVKM in the germline V gene. Trimming shortened V by 9 bases and J by 1 base, and 13 bases separated the two germline ends. Here the CDR3 DNA reads TGTGCCAGTGAGCCCGGACAGTCCTACGAGCAGTACTTC. Translation gives CASEPGQSYEQYF.

This clone came up once. The chain couples TRBV19 to TRBJ2-5, with TRBD2 identical over 8 bases. V trimming: 6 bases; J trimming: 2 bases; junction bases outside the gene matches: 5. Germline CDR1 is LNHDA and CDR2 is SQIVND (reference sequence). This CDR3 contains 14 residues. Here the CDR3 DNA reads TGTGCCAGTAGCACGGGCGGGAGGCAAGAGACCCAGTACTTC. Its translation: CASSTGGRQETQYF.

V and J are TRBV11-3 and TRBJ2-2, with TRBD1 matching over 7 bases. The CDR3 covers 14 residues. V shed 4 bases, J shed 5 bases, and the junction held 4 bases outside the gene matches. The germline V gene has CDR1 SGHNT and CDR2 YENEEA. The CDR3: CASSSEDRTGELFF. The CDR3 DNA reads TGTGCCAGCAGCTCTGAGGACAGGACCGGGGAGCTGTTTTTT.

The genes are TRBV9 and TRBJ2-1; 9 nucleotides match TRBD2. This CDR3 has 14 residues. Germline trimming cut 3 bases from V and 10 bases from J; bases unmatched to any gene: 8. Germline loops: CDR1 SGDLS, CDR2 YYNGEE. The CDR3 DNA follows: TGTGCCAGCAGCGAATGGGCGGGAGGGGTGGAGCAGTTCTTC. This encodes CASSEWAGGVEQFF.

V is TRBV28 and J is TRBJ2-7; the match to TRBD2 covers 7 bases. Per germline, CDR1 MDHEN and CDR2 SYDVKM. The length of the CDR3 is 12 residues. V shed 3 bases, J shed 5 bases, and the junction held 1 base outside the gene matches. DNA for the CDR3: TGTGCCAGCAGTTTGGGGGGGGACGAGCAGTACTTC. As protein: CASSLGGDEQYF.

This clone was observed a single time. The rearrangement joins TRBV6-5 to TRBJ2-1; D call uncertain. Trimming stripped 6 bases from V and 0 bases from J, with 12 bases between. CDR1 and CDR2 from the germline V gene are MNHEY and SVGAGI. The CDR3 extends over 15 amino acids. CDR3 nucleotide sequence: TGTGCCAGCAGCCTCAGCGAGAGCTCCTACAATGAGCAGTTCTTC. It encodes CASSLSESSYNEQFF.

The chain recombines TRBV19 with TRBJ1-2, with D possibly TRBD1 on 6 matching bases. With 6 bases removed from V and 4 bases from J, the gap between germline ends came to 18 bases. Germline V lookup: CDR1 LNHDA, CDR2 SQIVND (reference sequence). The length of the CDR3 is 15 residues. Written as DNA, the CDR3 is TGTGCCAGTAGGTTTCAGGGGAGGGGATTCTATGGCTACACCTTC. As protein: CASRFQGRGFYGYTF.

This clone has a handful of counts. This rearrangement joins TRBV18 to TRBJ1-2, with unresolved D. The germline V gene encodes CDR1 KGHSH and CDR2 LQKENI. The CDR3 extends over 16 amino acids. V lost 2 bases and J lost 3, with 16 bases in between. The CDR3 region is CASSPVIKQRDYGYTF. The DNA for the CDR3 is TGTGCCAGCTCACCAGTAATCAAGCAGAGGGACTATGGCTACACCTTC. Together with reference TRBV18 and TRBJ1-2, the CDR3 gives the full variable domain: NAGVMQNPRHLVRRRGQEARLRCSPMKGHSHVYWYRQLPEEGLKFMVYLQKENIIDESGMPKERFSAEFPKEGPSILRIQQVVRGDSAAYFCASSPVIKQRDYGYTFGSGTRLTVV.

The chain uses TRBV7-2 and TRBJ2-7; D is uncertain. The V end lost 2 bases, the J end lost 2 bases, and 13 bases lay between the germline ends. Germline-derived CDR1 and CDR2 are SGHTA and FQGNSA. There are 15 residues in the CDR3. The CDR3 loop reads CASSLLSWGTYEQYF. The DNA for the CDR3 is TGTGCCAGCAGCTTACTTTCTTGGGGTACCTACGAGCAGTACTTC.

The rearrangement joins TRBV18 to TRBJ2-5, with 14 bases identical to TRBD2. Germline lookup yields CDR1 KGHSH and CDR2 LQKENI. The ends lost 3 bases at V and 6 bases at J; junction bases unmatched: 3. There are 15 residues in the CDR3. CDR3 coding DNA: TGTGCCAGCTCACCGGGACTAGCGGGAGAAAAGACCCAGTACTTC. It translates to CASSPGLAGEKTQYF. Variable domain in full (rest from reference TRBV18 and TRBJ2-5): NAGVMQNPRHLVRRRGQEARLRCSPMKGHSHVYWYRQLPEEGLKFMVYLQKENIIDESGMPKERFSAEFPKEGPSILRIQQVVRGDSAAYFCASSPGLAGEKTQYFGPGTRLLVL.

The chain couples TRBV6-1 to TRBJ2-7; D is perhaps TRBD1 (6 bases). Trimming pared 5 bases from V and 2 bases from J, leaving 13 bases between. The length of the CDR3 is 14 residues. Germline V gene data show CDR1 as MNHNS and CDR2 as SASEGT. The CDR3 nucleotides are TGTGCCAGCAGTTTGCGGACAGATCCCTACGAGCAGTACTTC. Its translation: CASSLRTDPYEQYF.

V and J are TRBV2 and TRBJ2-1; 10 nucleotides agree with TRBD2. The CDR3 totals 15 residues. After removal of 5 bases from V and 5 bases from J, the junction contained 6 bases not matched to a gene. The germline gives CDR1 SNHLY, CDR2 FYNNEI. Written as DNA, the CDR3 is TGTGCCAGCAGTTTCGGACTAGCGGAAGACAATGAGCAGTTCTTC. It is translated as CASSFGLAEDNEQFF.

The chain combines TRBV11-3 with TRBJ2-7; D is unresolved. This CDR3 is built from 11 residues. The V end was cut by 5 bases, the J end by 3 bases, with 5 bases between. The germline V gene encodes CDR1 SGHNT and CDR2 YENEEA. The CDR3 is CASSPGYEQYF. The DNA for the CDR3 is TGTGCCAGCAGCCCCGGCTACGAGCAGTACTTC.

The rearrangement joins TRBV6-1 to TRBJ2-7; D unclear. Germline-derived CDR1 and CDR2 are MNHNS and SASEGT. Deletions cut 6 bases from V and 0 bases from J, with 9 bases between. This CDR3 contains 13 residues. The CDR3, as DNA: TGTGCCAGCAGCAGAGGTTCCTCCTACGAGCAGTACTTC. It yields the protein CASSRGSSYEQYF.